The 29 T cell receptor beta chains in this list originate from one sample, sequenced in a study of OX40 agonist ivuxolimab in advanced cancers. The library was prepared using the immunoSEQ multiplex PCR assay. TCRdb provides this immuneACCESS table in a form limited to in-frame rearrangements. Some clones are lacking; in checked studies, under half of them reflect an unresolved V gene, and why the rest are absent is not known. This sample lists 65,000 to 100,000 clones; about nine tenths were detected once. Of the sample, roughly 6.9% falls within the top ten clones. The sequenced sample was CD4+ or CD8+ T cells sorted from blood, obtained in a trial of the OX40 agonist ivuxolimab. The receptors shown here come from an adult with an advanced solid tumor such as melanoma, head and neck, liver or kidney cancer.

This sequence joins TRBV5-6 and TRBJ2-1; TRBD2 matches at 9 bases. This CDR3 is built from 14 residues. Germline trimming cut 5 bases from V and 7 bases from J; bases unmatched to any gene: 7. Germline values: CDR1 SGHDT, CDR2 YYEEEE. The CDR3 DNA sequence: TGTGCCAGCAGGGGGGGACTAGCTAGAAATGAGCAGTTCTTC. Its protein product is CASRGGLARNEQFF.

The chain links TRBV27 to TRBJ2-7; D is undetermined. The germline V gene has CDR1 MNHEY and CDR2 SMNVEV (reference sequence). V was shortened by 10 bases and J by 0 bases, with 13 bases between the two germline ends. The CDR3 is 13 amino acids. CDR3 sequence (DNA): TGTGCCACTGCCGGCTACCTCTCCTACGAGCAGTACTTC. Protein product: CATAGYLSYEQYF.

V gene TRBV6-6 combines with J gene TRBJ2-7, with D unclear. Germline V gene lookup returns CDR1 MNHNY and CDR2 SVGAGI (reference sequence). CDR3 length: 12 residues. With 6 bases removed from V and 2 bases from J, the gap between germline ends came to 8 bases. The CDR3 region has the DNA TGTGCCAGCAGCCCGAAGACCTACGAGCAGTACTTC. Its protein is CASSPKTYEQYF.

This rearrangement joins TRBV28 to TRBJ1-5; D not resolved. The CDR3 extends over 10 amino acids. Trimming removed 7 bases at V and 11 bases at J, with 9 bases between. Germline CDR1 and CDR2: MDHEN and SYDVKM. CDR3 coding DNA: TGTGCCAGCATCCTTCCGGCCCAGCATTTT. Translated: CASILPAQHF.

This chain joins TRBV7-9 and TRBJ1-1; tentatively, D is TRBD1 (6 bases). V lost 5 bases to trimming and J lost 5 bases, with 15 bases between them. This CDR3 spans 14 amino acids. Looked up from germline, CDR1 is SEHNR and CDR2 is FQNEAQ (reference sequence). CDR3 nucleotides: TGTGCCAGCAGCGCGGACAGAAGGGGAACTGAAGCTTTCTTT. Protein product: CASSADRRGTEAFF.

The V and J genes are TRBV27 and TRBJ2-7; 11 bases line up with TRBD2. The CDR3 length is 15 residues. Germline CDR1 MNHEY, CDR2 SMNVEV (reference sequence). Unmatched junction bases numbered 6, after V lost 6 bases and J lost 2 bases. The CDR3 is CASRIGLAGTYEQYF. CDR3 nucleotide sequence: TGTGCCAGCAGAATCGGACTAGCGGGTACCTACGAGCAGTACTTC.

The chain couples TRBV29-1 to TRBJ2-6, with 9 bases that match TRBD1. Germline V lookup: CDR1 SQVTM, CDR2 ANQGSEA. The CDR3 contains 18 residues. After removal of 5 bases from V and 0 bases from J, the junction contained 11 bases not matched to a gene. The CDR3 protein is CSVSSLGQGISGANVLTF. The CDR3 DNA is TGCAGCGTTTCCTCGTTGGGACAGGGCATCTCTGGGGCCAACGTCCTGACTTTC.

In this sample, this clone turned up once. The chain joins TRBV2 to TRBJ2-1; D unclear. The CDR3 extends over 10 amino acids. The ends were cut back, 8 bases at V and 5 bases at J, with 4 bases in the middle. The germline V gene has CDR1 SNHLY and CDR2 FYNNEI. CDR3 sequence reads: CASGHNEQFF. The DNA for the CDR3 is TGTGCCAGCGGGCACAATGAGCAGTTCTTC.

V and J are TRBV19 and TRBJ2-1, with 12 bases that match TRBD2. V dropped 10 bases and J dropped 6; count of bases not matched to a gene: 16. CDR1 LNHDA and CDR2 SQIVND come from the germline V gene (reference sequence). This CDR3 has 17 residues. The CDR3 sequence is CATSSLLAGGSINEQFF. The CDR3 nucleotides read TGTGCCACCTCCTCTTTGCTAGCGGGAGGGTCTATCAATGAGCAGTTCTTC.

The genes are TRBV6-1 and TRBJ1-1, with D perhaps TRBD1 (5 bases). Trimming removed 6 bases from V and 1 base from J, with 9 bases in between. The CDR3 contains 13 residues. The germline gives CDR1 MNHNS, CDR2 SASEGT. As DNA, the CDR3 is TGTGCCAGCAGACCTCAGGGGAACACTGAAGCTTTCTTT. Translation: CASRPQGNTEAFF.

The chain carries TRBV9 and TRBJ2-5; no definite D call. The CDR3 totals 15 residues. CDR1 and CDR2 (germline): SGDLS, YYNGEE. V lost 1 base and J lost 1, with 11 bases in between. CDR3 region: CASSVSLGFQETQYF. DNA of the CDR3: TGTGCCAGCAGCGTATCCCTGGGGTTCCAAGAGACCCAGTACTTC. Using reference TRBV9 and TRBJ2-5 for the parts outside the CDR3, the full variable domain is DSGVTQTPKHLITATGQRVTLRCSPRSGDLSVYWYQQSLDQGLQFLIQYYNGEERAKGNILERFSAQQFPDLHSELNLSSLELGDSALYFCASSVSLGFQETQYFGPGTRLLVL.

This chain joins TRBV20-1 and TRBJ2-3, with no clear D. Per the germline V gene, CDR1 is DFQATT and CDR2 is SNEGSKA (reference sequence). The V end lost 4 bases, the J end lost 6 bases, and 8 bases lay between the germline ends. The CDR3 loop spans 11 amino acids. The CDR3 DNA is TGCAGTGCTATTCGTTCGGATACGCAGTATTTT. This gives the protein CSAIRSDTQYF.

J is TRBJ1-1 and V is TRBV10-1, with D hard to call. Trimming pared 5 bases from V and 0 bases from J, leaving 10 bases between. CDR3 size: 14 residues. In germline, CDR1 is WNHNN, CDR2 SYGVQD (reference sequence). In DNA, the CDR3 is TGCGCCAGCAGTAGAGGACGGATGAACACTGAAGCTTTCTTT. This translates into CASSRGRMNTEAFF.

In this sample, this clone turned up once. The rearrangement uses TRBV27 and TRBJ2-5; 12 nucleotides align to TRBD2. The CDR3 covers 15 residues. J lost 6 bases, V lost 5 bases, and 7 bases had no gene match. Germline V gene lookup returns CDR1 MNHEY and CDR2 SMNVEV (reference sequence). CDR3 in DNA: TGTGCCAGCAGTCCTCGACTAGCGGGAGAAAAGACCCAGTACTTC. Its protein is CASSPRLAGEKTQYF.

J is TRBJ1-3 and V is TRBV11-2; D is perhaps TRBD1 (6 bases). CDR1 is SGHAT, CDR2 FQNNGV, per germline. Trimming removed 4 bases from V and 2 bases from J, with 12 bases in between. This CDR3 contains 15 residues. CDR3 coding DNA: TGTGCCAGCAGCTCCCTGGGGGGCACTGGAAACACCATATATTTT. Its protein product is CASSSLGGTGNTIYF.

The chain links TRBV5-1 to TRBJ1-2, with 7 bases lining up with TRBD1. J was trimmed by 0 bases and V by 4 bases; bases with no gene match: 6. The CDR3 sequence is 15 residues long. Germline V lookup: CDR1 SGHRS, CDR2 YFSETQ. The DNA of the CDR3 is TGCGCCAGCAGCATAGGACAGGCTGCTAACTATGGCTACACCTTC. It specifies CASSIGQAANYGYTF.

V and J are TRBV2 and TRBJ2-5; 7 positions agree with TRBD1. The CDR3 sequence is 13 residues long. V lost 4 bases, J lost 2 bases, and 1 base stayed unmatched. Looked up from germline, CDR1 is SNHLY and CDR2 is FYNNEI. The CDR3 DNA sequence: TGTGCCAGCAGTGGACAGGGTCAAGAGACCCAGTACTTC. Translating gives CASSGQGQETQYF.

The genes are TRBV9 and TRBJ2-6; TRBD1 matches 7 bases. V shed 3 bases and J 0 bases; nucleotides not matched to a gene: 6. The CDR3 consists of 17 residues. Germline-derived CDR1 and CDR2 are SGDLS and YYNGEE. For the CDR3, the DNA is TGTGCCAGCAGCGCGGCGACAGGGAACTCTGGGGCCAACGTCCTGACTTTC. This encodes CASSAATGNSGANVLTF.

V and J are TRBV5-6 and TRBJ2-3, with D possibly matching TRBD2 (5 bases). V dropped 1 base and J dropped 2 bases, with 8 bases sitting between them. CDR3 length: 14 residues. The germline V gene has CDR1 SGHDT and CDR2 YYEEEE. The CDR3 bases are TGTGCCAGCAGCTTGCGAGGGCACACAGATACGCAGTATTTT. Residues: CASSLRGHTDTQYF.

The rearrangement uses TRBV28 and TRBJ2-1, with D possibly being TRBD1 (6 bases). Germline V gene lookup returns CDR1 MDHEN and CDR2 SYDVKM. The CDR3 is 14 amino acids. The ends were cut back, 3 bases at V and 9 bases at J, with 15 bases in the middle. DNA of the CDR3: TGTGCCAGCAGTTTCGACTCAGGGGCTGGTGAGCAGTTCTTC. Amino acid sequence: CASSFDSGAGEQFF.

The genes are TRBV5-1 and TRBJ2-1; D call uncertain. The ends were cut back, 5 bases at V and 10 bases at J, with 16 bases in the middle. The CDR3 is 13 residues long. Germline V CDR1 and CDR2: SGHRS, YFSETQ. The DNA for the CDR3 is TGCGCCAGCAGGGTGACCCCACCGGGCGAGCAGTTCTTC. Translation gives CASRVTPPGEQFF.

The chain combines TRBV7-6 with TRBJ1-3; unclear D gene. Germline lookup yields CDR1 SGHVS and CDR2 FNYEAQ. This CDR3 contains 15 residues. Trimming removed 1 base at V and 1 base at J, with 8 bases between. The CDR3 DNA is TGTGCCAGCAGCTTAGGTGCCGGTTCTGGAAACACCATATATTTT. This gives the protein CASSLGAGSGNTIYF.

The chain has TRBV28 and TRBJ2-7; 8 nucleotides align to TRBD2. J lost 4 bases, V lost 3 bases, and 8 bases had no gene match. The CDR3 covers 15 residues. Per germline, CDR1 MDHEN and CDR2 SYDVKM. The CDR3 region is CASSLWRSGKYEQYF. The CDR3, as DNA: TGTGCCAGCAGTTTGTGGCGTAGCGGGAAGTACGAGCAGTACTTC.

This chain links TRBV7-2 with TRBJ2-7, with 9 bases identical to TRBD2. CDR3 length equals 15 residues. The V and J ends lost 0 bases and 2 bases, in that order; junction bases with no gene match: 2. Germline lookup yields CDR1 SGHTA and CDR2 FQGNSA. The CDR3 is CASSLAASGAYEQYF. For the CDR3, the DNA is TGTGCCAGCAGCTTAGCCGCTAGCGGGGCCTACGAGCAGTACTTC.

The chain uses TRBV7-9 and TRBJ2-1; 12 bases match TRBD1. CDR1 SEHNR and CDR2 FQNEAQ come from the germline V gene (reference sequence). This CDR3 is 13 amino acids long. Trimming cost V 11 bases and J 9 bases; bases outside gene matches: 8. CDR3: CACRDRGQSEQFF. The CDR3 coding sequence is TGTGCCTGCCGGGACAGGGGGCAGAGTGAGCAGTTCTTC.

Here the CDR3 reads CSGRRGRDTGELFF. CDR3 nucleotide sequence: TGCAGCGGCCGCCGGGGGCGTGACACCGGGGAGCTGTTTTTT. The chain carries TRBV29-1 and TRBJ2-2; D may be TRBD1 or TRBD2 (6 bases each). This CDR3 spans 14 amino acids. Per the germline V gene, CDR1 is SQVTM and CDR2 is ANQGSEA. V lost 7 bases, J lost 3 bases, and 15 bases lay in between.

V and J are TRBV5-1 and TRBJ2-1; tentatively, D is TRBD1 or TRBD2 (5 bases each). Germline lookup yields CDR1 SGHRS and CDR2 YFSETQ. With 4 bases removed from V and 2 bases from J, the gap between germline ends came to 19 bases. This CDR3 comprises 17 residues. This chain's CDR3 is CASSVVGVGLTYNEQFF. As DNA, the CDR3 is TGCGCCAGCAGCGTAGTGGGGGTAGGCCTAACCTACAATGAGCAGTTCTTC. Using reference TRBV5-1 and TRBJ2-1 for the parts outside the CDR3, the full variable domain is KAGVTQTPRYLIKTRGQQVTLSCSPISGHRSVSWYQQTPGQGLQFLFEYFSETQRNKGNFPGRFSGRQFSNSRSEMNVSTLELGDSALYLCASSVVGVGLTYNEQFFGPGTRLTVL.

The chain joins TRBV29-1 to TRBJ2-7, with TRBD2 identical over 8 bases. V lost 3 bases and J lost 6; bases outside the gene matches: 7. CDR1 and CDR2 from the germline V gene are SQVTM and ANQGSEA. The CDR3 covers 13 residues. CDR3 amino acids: CSVETGGRGEQYF. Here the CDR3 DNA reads TGCAGCGTTGAGACGGGAGGGCGGGGCGAGCAGTACTTC.

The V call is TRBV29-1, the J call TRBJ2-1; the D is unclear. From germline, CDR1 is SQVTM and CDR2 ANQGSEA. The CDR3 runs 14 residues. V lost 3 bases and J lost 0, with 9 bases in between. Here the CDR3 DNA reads TGCAGCGTTGAGGGTCCAAGCTCCTACAATGAGCAGTTCTTC. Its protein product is CSVEGPSSYNEQFF.